This entry lists 32 T cell receptor beta chains sequenced from one sample in a study of T cell responses to AZD1222 COVID-19 vaccine. TCRdb's copy holds only in-frame clones and misses some; the assay was immunoSEQ multiplex PCR. The profile shows 150,000 to 200,000 clones, roughly 94% of them singletons. The specimen comprised peripheral blood, sampled 28 days after the second AZD1222 dose. Source of these receptors: an adult who received the AZD1222 COVID-19 vaccine.

The gene calls are TRBV7-9 and TRBJ2-1; 8 bases fit TRBD1. CDR3 length: 15 residues. V was clipped by 5 bases and J by 7 bases; unmatched bases: 10. Germline V lookup: CDR1 SEHNR, CDR2 FQNEAQ (reference sequence). The chain's CDR3 is CASSPPQDRVNEQFF. The CDR3, as DNA: TGTGCCAGCAGCCCACCCCAGGACAGGGTTAATGAGCAGTTCTTC.

This rearrangement joins TRBV5-8 to TRBJ1-1; no firm D call. The V gene's germline CDR1 is SGHTS and CDR2 YDEGEE. V lost 0 bases and J lost 2, with 5 bases in between. This CDR3 has 13 residues. The CDR3 loop is CASSLVANTEAFF. CDR3 nucleotides: TGTGCCAGCAGCTTGGTTGCCAACACTGAAGCTTTCTTT.

V and J are TRBV4-1 and TRBJ2-2; 7 nucleotides line up with TRBD1. V lost 0 bases, J lost 7 bases, and 8 bases stayed unmatched. Germline loops: CDR1 MGHRA, CDR2 YSYEKL. There are 16 residues in the CDR3. The CDR3 bases are TGCGCCAGCAGCCAAGATTTGACAGGGTTGGGCGGGGAGCTGTTTTTT. This gives the protein CASSQDLTGLGGELFF.

The V call is TRBV12-3 or TRBV12-4, the J call TRBJ1-1, with D possibly matching TRBD1 (6 bases). Trimming removed 6 bases at V and 8 bases at J, with 16 bases between. The CDR3 length is 13 residues. CDR3 nucleotides: TGTGCCAGCAGCGCTAACAGGGATACCGAAGCTTTCTTT. It codes for CASSANRDTEAFF.

This rearrangement joins TRBV2 to TRBJ1-3; weak D call: TRBD1 (5 bases). The germline V gene encodes CDR1 SNHLY and CDR2 FYNNEI. V lost 3 bases and J lost 2, with 20 bases in between. The length of the CDR3 is 18 residues. CDR3 bases: TGTGCCAGCAGTGAGCCCACCCCACGGGGGAAAGCTGGAAACACCATATATTTT. Protein sequence: CASSEPTPRGKAGNTIYF.

The chain links TRBV28 to TRBJ1-4, with 7 bases identical to TRBD1. The junction had 9 bases not matched to a gene; V was cut back by 3 bases and J by 5 bases. This CDR3 is built from 16 residues. Looked up from germline, CDR1 is MDHEN and CDR2 is SYDVKM. Written as DNA, the CDR3 is TGTGCCAGCAGTTTCTTAGGGGGCGCCACCAATGAAAAACTGTTTTTT. Its protein product is CASSFLGGATNEKLFF.

This chain uses TRBV10-3 with TRBJ1-2, with a weak D call TRBD1 (6 bases). The CDR3 runs to 14 residues. Germline assignment: CDR1 ENHRY and CDR2 SYGVKD. The germline V and J ends were trimmed by 3 bases and 7 bases, with 15 bases remaining between them. The CDR3 is CAISEWTASAGYTF. CDR3 sequence (DNA): TGTGCCATCAGTGAATGGACAGCAAGTGCTGGCTACACCTTC.

The chain links TRBV11-1 to TRBJ2-5; 7 bases fit TRBD1. CDR3 length: 15 amino acids. Germline lookup yields CDR1 SGHAT and CDR2 FQDESV (reference sequence). The ends lost 5 bases at V and 5 bases at J; junction bases unmatched: 11. The CDR3 DNA follows: TGTGCCAGCAGCACCTACGACAGGGAAGGGGAGACCCAGTACTTC. Translating it yields CASSTYDREGETQYF.

The CDR3 DNA reads as TGCGCCAGCAGCTCGGACAGGGTGACTGAAGCTTTCTTT. Residues: CASSSDRVTEAFF. The J gene is TRBJ1-1, the V gene TRBV5-1, with 8 bases lining up with TRBD1. CDR1 and CDR2 (germline): SGHRS, YFSETQ. The CDR3 length is 13 residues. Trimming at V came to 3 bases and at J to 5 bases, leaving 3 bases not matched to a gene.

The chain couples TRBV15 to TRBJ2-1, with 9 bases aligning to TRBD2. The V segment lost 5 bases and the J segment 3 bases; nucleotides outside the gene matches: 2. CDR1 is LNHNV, CDR2 YYDKDF, per germline (reference sequence). The CDR3 length is 14 residues. The CDR3 here is CATSGAGGYNEQFF. The CDR3 coding sequence is TGTGCCACCAGCGGAGCGGGAGGCTACAATGAGCAGTTCTTC.

The genes are TRBV5-1 and TRBJ1-4; no firm D call. V dropped 2 bases and J dropped 0 bases, with 5 bases sitting between them. The CDR3 loop spans 14 amino acids. Germline-derived CDR1 and CDR2 are SGHRS and YFSETQ. CDR3 sequence: CASSFGSTNEKLFF. CDR3 nucleotide sequence: TGCGCCAGCAGCTTCGGCTCAACTAATGAAAAACTGTTTTTT.

This chain joins TRBV3-1 (or the pseudogene TRBV3-2) and TRBJ2-1; 9 bases match TRBD2. Per germline, CDR1 LGHDT and CDR2 YNNKEL (reference sequence). This CDR3 is 16 amino acids long. Trimming cost V 4 bases and J 5 bases; bases outside gene matches: 9. The CDR3 DNA reads as TGTGCCAGCAGCCGAGGAATAGCGGGAGTGAACAATGAGCAGTTCTTC. The encoded protein is CASSRGIAGVNNEQFF.

The chain joins TRBV7-9 to TRBJ1-2; D gene unclear. The V and J ends lost 1 base and 2 bases respectively, with 14 bases between them. The CDR3 contains 16 residues. CDR1 is SEHNR, CDR2 FQNEAQ, per germline (reference sequence). CDR3 sequence: CASSLVAGRVNYGYTF. As DNA, the CDR3 is TGTGCCAGCAGCTTAGTCGCCGGCAGAGTGAACTATGGCTACACCTTC.

The genes are TRBV6-5 and TRBJ2-4; 7 bases are shared with TRBD2. V was pared by 1 base and J by 3 bases, with 6 bases of the junction left unmatched. The CDR3 spans 16 residues. Germline loops: CDR1 MNHEY, CDR2 SVGAGI. The CDR3 sequence: CASSYLGGDGKNIQYF. CDR3 DNA: TGTGCCAGCAGTTACTTGGGGGGGGATGGCAAAAACATTCAGTACTTC.

The count of this clone is one. The chain has TRBV27 and TRBJ1-1; D not resolved. The germline CDR1 and CDR2 sequences are MNHEY and SMNVEV (reference sequence). The CDR3 contains 13 residues. Between the trimmed V and J ends, which lost 3 bases and 4 bases, there was a span of 9 bases. Here the CDR3 reads CASSFRSGTEAFF. The DNA for the CDR3 is TGTGCCAGCAGTTTTCGGTCGGGCACTGAAGCTTTCTTT.

The rearrangement links TRBV19 to TRBJ1-5; D possibly corresponds to TRBD1 (5 bases). The CDR3 is 14 residues long. V gave up 3 bases and J gave up 6 bases, with 12 bases separating them. Germline V gives CDR1 LNHDA, CDR2 SQIVND (reference sequence). Here the CDR3 DNA reads TGTGCCAGTAGTATCTCAGGGTTAGGTCAGCCCCAGCATTTT. Translating gives CASSISGLGQPQHF.

The V gene is TRBV2, the J gene TRBJ2-1, with TRBD2 identical over 8 bases. V lost 8 bases, J lost 6 bases, and 9 bases stayed unmatched. The V gene's germline CDR1 is SNHLY and CDR2 FYNNEI. The CDR3 runs 14 residues. This CDR3 is CASVGTRVRNEQFF. The CDR3 nucleotides are TGTGCCAGCGTCGGGACTAGAGTGCGCAATGAGCAGTTCTTC.

The chain employs TRBV24-1 and TRBJ1-2, with D perhaps TRBD1 (6 bases). Trimming stripped 10 bases from V and 4 bases from J, with 15 bases between. Germline CDR1 is KGHDR and CDR2 is SFDVKD. The CDR3 totals 13 residues. This CDR3 is CATQGREGYGYTF. The CDR3 bases are TGTGCCACACAGGGCAGGGAGGGCTATGGCTACACCTTC.

The V gene is TRBV3-1 (or the pseudogene TRBV3-2), the J gene TRBJ1-3; no clear D. Trimming stripped 0 bases from V and 0 bases from J, with 3 bases between. CDR3 size: 14 residues. The germline CDR1 and CDR2 sequences are LGHDT and YNNKEL (reference sequence). The CDR3 sequence: CASSQDYSGNTIYF. DNA of the CDR3: TGTGCCAGCAGCCAAGACTACTCTGGAAACACCATATATTTT.

This clone was recorded only once. The chain uses TRBV29-1 and TRBJ1-2; perhaps TRBD1 as D (5 bases). Trimming left V 7 bases short and J 5 bases short, with 17 bases between. CDR1 and CDR2 from the germline V gene are SQVTM and ANQGSEA. This CDR3 spans 13 amino acids. CDR3 nucleotides: TGCAGCGGTACAGGAGGTCCGTTTTATGGCTACACCTTC. Its translation: CSGTGGPFYGYTF.

This clone came up a few times. Other DNA sequences of this sample code for an identical CDR3. The rearrangement links TRBV6-5 to TRBJ1-4; TRBD1 agrees at 10 bases. This CDR3 is 15 amino acids long. Germline V gene lookup returns CDR1 MNHEY and CDR2 SVGAGI. Trimming cost V 1 base and J 8 bases; bases outside gene matches: 4. This chain's CDR3 is CASSYFRTGGEKLFF. The CDR3 bases are TGTGCCAGCAGTTACTTCCGGACAGGGGGGGAAAAACTGTTTTTT.

The chain carries TRBV19 and TRBJ1-4; no clear D gene. The CDR3 consists of 15 residues. Trimming pared 3 bases from V and 8 bases from J, leaving 16 bases between. The V gene's germline CDR1 is LNHDA and CDR2 SQIVND (reference sequence). CDR3 in amino acids: CASSISPGTGEKLFF. In nucleotides, the CDR3 is TGTGCCAGTAGTATTTCTCCGGGTACGGGGGAAAAACTGTTTTTT.

V and J are TRBV20-1 and TRBJ1-2; D is ambiguous. The V gene's germline CDR1 is DFQATT and CDR2 SNEGSKA (reference sequence). The CDR3 runs to 10 residues. V lost 3 bases to trimming and J lost 1 base, with 0 bases between them. Here the CDR3 reads CSASNYGYTF. The CDR3 bases are TGCAGTGCTAGTAACTATGGCTACACCTTC.

The chain joins TRBV24-1 to TRBJ2-2, with D maybe TRBD2 (6 bases). This CDR3 contains 14 residues. Germline CDR1 KGHDR, CDR2 SFDVKD. The V end was cut by 9 bases, the J end by 3 bases, with 13 bases between. CDR3 in amino acids: CATASGVDTGELFF. In DNA, the CDR3 is TGTGCCACCGCCTCGGGGGTAGACACCGGGGAGCTGTTTTTT.

The chain joins TRBV9 to TRBJ2-2; D assignment may be TRBD1 or TRBD2 (6 bases each). Trimming left V 3 bases short and J 6 bases short, with 30 bases between. Germline values: CDR1 SGDLS, CDR2 YYNGEE. The CDR3 has 20 amino acids. CDR3 sequence: CASSAWGTREALGAPGELFF. In DNA form, the CDR3 reads TGTGCCAGCAGCGCATGGGGTACCAGGGAGGCATTGGGGGCACCCGGGGAGCTGTTTTTT.

The chain carries TRBV24-1 and TRBJ1-4; D possibly corresponds to TRBD1 (5 bases). Germline CDR1 is KGHDR and CDR2 is SFDVKD. The CDR3 is made up of 14 amino acids. V was shortened by 3 bases and J by 8 bases, with 12 bases between the two germline ends. This chain's CDR3 is CATSDTGTGEKLFF. CDR3 DNA: TGTGCCACCAGTGATACCGGGACTGGGGAAAAACTGTTTTTT.

This clone was seen only once. The chain joins TRBV7-9 to TRBJ2-1; D remains ambiguous. There are 11 residues in the CDR3. The germline gives CDR1 SEHNR, CDR2 FQNEAQ (reference sequence). V was cut by 1 base and J by 9 bases, with 4 bases left in between. This CDR3 is CASSLGGEQFF. In DNA form, the CDR3 reads TGTGCCAGCAGCTTAGGAGGTGAGCAGTTCTTC.

V is TRBV15 and J is TRBJ2-7; D remains ambiguous. CDR1 is LNHNV, CDR2 YYDKDF, per germline (reference sequence). V was trimmed by 0 bases and J by 2 bases, leaving 8 bases between them. There are 14 residues in the CDR3. DNA for the CDR3: TGTGCCACCAGCAGAGATCGGGCAGCCTACGAGCAGTACTTC. It specifies CATSRDRAAYEQYF.

The chain has TRBV9 and TRBJ2-1; 8 bases match TRBD2. The V segment lost 2 bases and the J segment 4 bases; nucleotides outside the gene matches: 2. The CDR3 has 14 residues. Germline V lookup: CDR1 SGDLS, CDR2 YYNGEE. The CDR3 DNA reads as TGTGCCAGCAGCGTTAGCGGGACATACAATGAGCAGTTCTTC. Amino acids: CASSVSGTYNEQFF.

The chain uses TRBV6-2 or TRBV6-3 and TRBJ2-1, with 12 bases identical to TRBD2. V shed 2 bases, J shed 5 bases, and the junction held 4 bases outside the gene matches. CDR3 size: 16 residues. Germline CDR1 is MNHEY and CDR2 is SVGEGT. The CDR3 DNA reads TGTGCCAGCAGTTACGGACTAGCGGGAAATAACAATGAGCAGTTCTTC. Its protein product is CASSYGLAGNNNEQFF.

The V and J genes are TRBV7-9 and TRBJ2-7; TRBD2 matches 11 bases. Germline V gene lookup returns CDR1 SEHNR and CDR2 FQNEAQ (reference sequence). Trimming at V came to 5 bases and at J to 2 bases, leaving 14 bases not matched to a gene. The CDR3 sequence is 18 residues long. The CDR3 nucleotides read TGTGCCAGCAGCCCCCCGGCTAGCGGGAGGACCGTTACCTACGAGCAGTACTTC. Amino acids: CASSPPASGRTVTYEQYF.

The table lists this clone with a count of one. The chain employs TRBV3-1 (or the pseudogene TRBV3-2) and TRBJ1-1; tentatively, D is TRBD1 (5 bases). The V gene's germline CDR1 is LGHDT and CDR2 YNNKEL (reference sequence). The CDR3 covers 21 residues. Trimming removed 0 bases from V and 0 bases from J, with 26 bases in between. CDR3 protein: CASSQEEGTVTSRAVNTEAFF. CDR3 sequence (DNA): TGTGCCAGCAGCCAAGAAGAGGGGACCGTTACCTCAAGGGCGGTGAACACTGAAGCTTTCTTT.